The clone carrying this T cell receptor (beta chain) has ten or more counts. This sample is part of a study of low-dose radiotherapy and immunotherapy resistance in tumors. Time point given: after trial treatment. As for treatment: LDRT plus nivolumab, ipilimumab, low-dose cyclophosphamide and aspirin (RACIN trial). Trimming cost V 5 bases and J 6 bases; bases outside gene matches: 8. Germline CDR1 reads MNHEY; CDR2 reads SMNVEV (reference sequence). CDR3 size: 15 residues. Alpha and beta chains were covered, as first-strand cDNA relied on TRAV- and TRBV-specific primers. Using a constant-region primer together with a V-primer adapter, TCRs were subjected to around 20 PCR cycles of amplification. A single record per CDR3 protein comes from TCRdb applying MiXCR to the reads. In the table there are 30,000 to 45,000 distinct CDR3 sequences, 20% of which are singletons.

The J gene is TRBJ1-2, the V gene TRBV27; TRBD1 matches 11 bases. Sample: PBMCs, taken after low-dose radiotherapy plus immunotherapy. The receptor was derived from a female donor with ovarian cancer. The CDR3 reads CASSPTPGQGDGYTF. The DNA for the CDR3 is TGTGCCAGCAGTCCCACCCCGGGACAGGGGGATGGCTACACCTTC.